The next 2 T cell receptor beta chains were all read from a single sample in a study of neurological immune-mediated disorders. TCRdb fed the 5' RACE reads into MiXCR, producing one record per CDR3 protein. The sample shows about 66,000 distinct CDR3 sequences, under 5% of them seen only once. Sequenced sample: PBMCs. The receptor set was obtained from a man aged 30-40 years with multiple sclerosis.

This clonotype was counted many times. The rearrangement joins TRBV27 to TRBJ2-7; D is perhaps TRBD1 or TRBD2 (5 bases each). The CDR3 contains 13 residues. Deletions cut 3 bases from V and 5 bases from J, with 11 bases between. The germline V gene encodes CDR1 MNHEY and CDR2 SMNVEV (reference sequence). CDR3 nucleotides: TGTGCCAGCAGTTTCTTGGGGGTCAACGAGCAGTACTTC. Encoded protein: CASSFLGVNEQYF.

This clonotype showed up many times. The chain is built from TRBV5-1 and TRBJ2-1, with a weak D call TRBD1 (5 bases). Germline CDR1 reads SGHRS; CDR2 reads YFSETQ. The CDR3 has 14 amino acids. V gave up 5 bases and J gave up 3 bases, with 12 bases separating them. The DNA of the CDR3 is TGCGCCAGCAGGGCTGACAGTGTCTACAATGAGCAGTTCTTC. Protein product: CASRADSVYNEQFF.